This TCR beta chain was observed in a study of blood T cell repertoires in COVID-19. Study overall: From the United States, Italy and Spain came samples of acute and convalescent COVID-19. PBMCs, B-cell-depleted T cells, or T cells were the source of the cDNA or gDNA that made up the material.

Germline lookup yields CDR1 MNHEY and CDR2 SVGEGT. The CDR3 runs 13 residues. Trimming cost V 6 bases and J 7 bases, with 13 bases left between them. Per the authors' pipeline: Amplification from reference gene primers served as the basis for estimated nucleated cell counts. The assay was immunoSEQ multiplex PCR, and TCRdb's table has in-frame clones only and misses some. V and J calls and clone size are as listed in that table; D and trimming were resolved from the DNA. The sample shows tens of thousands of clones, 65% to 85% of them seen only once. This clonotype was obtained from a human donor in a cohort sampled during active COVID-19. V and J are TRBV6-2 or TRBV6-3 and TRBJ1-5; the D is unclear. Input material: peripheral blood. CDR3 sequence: CASSSGLRQPQHF. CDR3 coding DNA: TGTGCCAGCAGCTCGGGTCTGCGGCAGCCCCAGCATTTT.